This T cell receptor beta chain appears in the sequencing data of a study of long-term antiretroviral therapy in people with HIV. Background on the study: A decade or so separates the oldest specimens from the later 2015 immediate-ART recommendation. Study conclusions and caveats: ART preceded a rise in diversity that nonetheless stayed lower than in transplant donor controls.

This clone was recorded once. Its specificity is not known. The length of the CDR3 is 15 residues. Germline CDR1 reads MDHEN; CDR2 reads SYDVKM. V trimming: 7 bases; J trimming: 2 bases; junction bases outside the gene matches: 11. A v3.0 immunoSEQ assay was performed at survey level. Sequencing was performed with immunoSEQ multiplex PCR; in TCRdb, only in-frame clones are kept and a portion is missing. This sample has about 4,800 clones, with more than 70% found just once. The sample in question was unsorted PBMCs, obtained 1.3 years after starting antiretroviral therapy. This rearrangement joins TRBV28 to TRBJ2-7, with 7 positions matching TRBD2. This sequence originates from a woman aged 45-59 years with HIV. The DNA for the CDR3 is TGTGCCAGCAACAGCCAAGCGGGGACCACCTACGAGCAGTACTTC. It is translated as CASNSQAGTTYEQYF. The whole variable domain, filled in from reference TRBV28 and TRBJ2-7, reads DVKVTQSSRYLVKRTGEKVFLECVQDMDHENMFWYRQDPGLGLRLIYFSYDVKMKEKGDIPEGYSVSREKKERFSLILESASTNQTSMYLCASNSQAGTTYEQYFGPGTRLTVT.